This T cell receptor (beta chain) appears in the sequencing data of a study of cytomegalovirus exposure and HLA in healthy donors. General study results and limits: Presence/absence analyses took donor sequencing depth as roughly uniform. Several of the most significant clusters appeared linked to common viral pathogens, based on a later analysis. Rates of TCR association differed by HLA locus in a later analysis, with DRB1 highest and HLA-C lowest. Across donors, most TCRs were seen rarely, yet some public ones were widespread.

60 Vbeta and 13 Jbeta primers were used in PCR. Method: immunoSEQ multiplex PCR; TCRdb's copy keeps in-frame clones and lacks some. The data show 150,000 to 200,000 clones, almost 85% seen once. This clone appeared once. Its antigen remains unidentified. The CDR3 spans 15 residues. Germline-derived CDR1 and CDR2 are SNHLY and FYNNEI. V was pared by 4 bases and J by 7 bases, with 5 bases of the junction left unmatched. This rearrangement joins TRBV2 to TRBJ2-1, with 12 bases matching TRBD1. This sequence was found in a woman aged 50 to 60 in good health and CMV-seronegative. The sequencing sample was made of PBMCs. The DNA of the CDR3 is TGTGCCAGCAGTGGGGGACAGGGGGCGCCTAATGAGCAGTTCTTC. It specifies CASSGGQGAPNEQFF.